This T cell receptor (beta chain) appears in the sequencing data of a study of OX40 agonist ivuxolimab in advanced cancers. CDR1 is SGHRS, CDR2 YFSETQ, per germline. The length of the CDR3 is 15 residues. Trimming removed 5 bases from V and 1 base from J, with 14 bases in between. TCRdb's table, derived via immunoSEQ multiplex PCR, lists solely in-frame clones and lacks some. This table holds approximately 70,000 clones, 88% found once. This receptor was obtained from an adult with an advanced solid tumor such as melanoma, head and neck, liver or kidney cancer. Sequencing used CD4+ or CD8+ T cells sorted from blood, obtained in a trial of the OX40 agonist ivuxolimab. The rearrangement links TRBV5-1 to TRBJ2-3; D might be TRBD1 (6 bases). This chain's CDR3 is CASSIRTDRTDTQYF. In DNA form, the CDR3 reads TGCGCCAGCAGTATTCGGACAGACCGCACAGATACGCAGTATTTT.